Listed below are T cell receptor beta chains from one sample, sequenced in a study of T cells in Graves' hyperthyroidism and ophthalmopathy. TCRdb re-analysed the multiplex PCR reads in MiXCR, keeping a single row per CDR3 protein. The table records about 420,000 distinct CDR3 sequences, roughly an eighth of them present only once. Source material: blood. The receptor set was obtained from a woman between 18 and 29 years old with Graves' hyperthyroidism. The CDR3 runs from the conserved cysteine through the conserved F or W. The D gene is left open where the match is weak. Clone size appears in some rows only: once, few, many, or a class for an expanded clone.

>TRBD2|TRBJ2-5|TRBV12-3/TRBV12-4|-
TGTGCCAGCAGTACCAGGACTAGCGGGAGAGGGGAGACCCAGTACTTC
CASSTRTSGRGETQYF
>TRBD1|TRBJ1-5|TRBV27|-
TGTGCCAGCAGACCGGGACAGGGAAGCCCTAGCAATCAGCCCCAGCATTTT
CASRPGQGSPSNQPQHF
>-|TRBJ2-5|TRBV20-1|-
TGCAGTGCGCCCCCTCTTGGCCCGGCAGAGACCCAGTACTTC
CSAPPLGPAETQYF
>-|TRBJ1-2|TRBV7-2|many
TGTGCCAGCAGCTTAGACAGGGCTCCTTTCTATGGCTACACCTTC
CASSLDRAPFYGYTF
>TRBD2|TRBJ2-1|TRBV20-1|-
TGCAGTGCTAGAGACGGGACTAGCGATCACAATGAGCAGTTCTTC
CSARDGTSDHNEQFF
>-|TRBJ2-1|TRBV27|many
TGTGCCAGCAGTTGGACGCTCACTGTCTCCTACAATGAGCAGTTCTTC
CASSWTLTVSYNEQFF
>-|TRBJ1-2|TRBV19|-
TGTGCCAGTAGTAAGACAGACTATGGCTACACCTTC
CASSKTDYGYTF
>TRBD2|TRBJ2-3|TRBV12-3/TRBV12-4|many
TGTGCCACTCGACTAGCCCATCCCTCAGATACGCAGTATTTT
CATRLAHPSDTQYF
>TRBD2|TRBJ2-7|TRBV20-1|-
TGCAGTGCTCCCCAAGCGGGGCCCCATCGCGAGCAGTACTTC
CSAPQAGPHREQYF
>-|TRBJ2-7|TRBV27|many
TGTGCCAGCAGCGACTTGCGCTCCTACGAGCAGTACTTC
CASSDLRSYEQYF
>-|TRBJ1-4|TRBV2|few
TGTGCCAGCAGCCTCGGGGTGGAAAAACTGTTTTTT
CASSLGVEKLFF
>TRBD1|TRBJ1-2|TRBV25-1|-
TGTGCCAGCAGTGAAGAAAACAGGGGGCAAGCAGCCTATGGCTACACCTTC
CASSEENRGQAAYGYTF
>-|TRBJ2-3|TRBV6-1|-
TGTGCCAGCAGACAGGCTAGCACAGATACGCAGTATTTT
CASRQASTDTQYF
>TRBD1|TRBJ2-7|TRBV20-1|many
TGCAGTGCTAGAATAATGGACAGGGGAGGATTCGAGCAGTACTTC
CSARIMDRGGFEQYF
>-|TRBJ2-5|TRBV7-9|many
TGTGCCAGCAGCCCCAGGGGACTCGCCGCGGGGGAGACCCAGTACTTC
CASSPRGLAAGETQYF
>TRBD2|TRBJ2-7|TRBV2|-
TGTGCCAGCAGCGGGGGACTAGCGGGAGTTGGGAGCGAGCAGTACTTC
CASSGGLAGVGSEQYF
>TRBD2|TRBJ2-1|TRBV7-9|-
TGTGCCAGCAGCTTAGCGGATAGCGGGAGTTCTAGGTTCTTC
CASSLADSGSSRFF
>-|TRBJ2-7|TRBV7-2|many
TGTGCCAGCAGCTTCTCCGGGACTGGGTCCTACGAGCAGTACTTC
CASSFSGTGSYEQYF
>TRBD2|TRBJ2-3|TRBV28|many
TGTGCCAGCAGTTTATTCGGGGGAGGGCCAGAACGATATACGCAGTATTTT
CASSLFGGGPERYTQYF
>TRBD1|TRBJ1-2|TRBV6-5|few
TGTGCCAGCAGTTCCGGGACAGAGATTTTGAGCTACACCTTC
CASSSGTEILSYTF
>-|TRBJ2-7|TRBV29-1|-
TGCAGCGTTGCCGGGACTGTCAACCCCTACGAGCAGTACTTC
CSVAGTVNPYEQYF
>TRBD2|TRBJ2-1|TRBV6-1|many
TGTGCCAGCAGTGATCGACTAGCGGGAGAGGGATACAATGAGCAGTTCTTC
CASSDRLAGEGYNEQFF
>-|TRBJ1-1|TRBV11-2|many
TGTGCCAGCAGCTTAGTGCTTGGGGGAGGTGAAGCTTTCTTT
CASSLVLGGGEAFF
>TRBD1|TRBJ1-5|TRBV6-2/TRBV6-3|many
TGTGCCAGCAGCCGGCCGACAGGGGGTCGCAATCAGCCCCAGCATTTT
CASSRPTGGRNQPQHF
>TRBD1|TRBJ2-3|TRBV20-1|many
TGCAGTGCTACATGGACAGGCGCAGATACGCAGTATTTT
CSATWTGADTQYF
>-|TRBJ2-5|TRBV6-2/TRBV6-3|many
TGTGCCAGCACTCCGACCCTGGTTGCGGAAGAGACCCAGTACTTC
CASTPTLVAEETQYF
>TRBD2|TRBJ2-1|TRBV2|few
TGTGCCAGCAGTCCGGGACTAGCGCGAATACATGAGCAGTTCTTC
CASSPGLARIHEQFF
>TRBD1|TRBJ1-2|TRBV25-1|few
TGTGCCAGCAGTGAAGCCTTCAGGGGGCGCTATGGCTACACCTTC
CASSEAFRGRYGYTF
>-|TRBJ1-1|TRBV30|few
TGTGCCTGGGCCGTCAGGGGAGACACTGAAGCTTTCTTT
CAWAVRGDTEAFF
>TRBD2|TRBJ2-7|TRBV6-1|many
TGTGCCAGCAGTGAAGAGGCTAGCGGGAGTAGCTACGAGCAGTACTTC
CASSEEASGSSYEQYF
>-|TRBJ2-5|TRBV3-1|many
TGTGCCAGCAGCCAACCCTTAAGGGGGAGTAAAGAGACCCAGTACTTC
CASSQPLRGSKETQYF
>TRBD2|TRBJ2-3|TRBV11-2|many
TGTGCCAGCAGCCCCACCGTACGGAAGCGGGGAGGAGGGGCAGATACGCAGTATTTT
CASSPTVRKRGGGADTQYF
>-|TRBJ2-4|TRBV12-3/TRBV12-4|-
TGTGCCAGCAGCGCCAAAAACATTCAGTACTTC
CASSAKNIQYF
>TRBD2|TRBJ2-3|TRBV3-1|-
TGTGCCAGCAGCCAAGATTTAAGCGGGATTAGGACAGATACGCAGTATTTT
CASSQDLSGIRTDTQYF
>-|TRBJ2-1|TRBV30|many
TGTGCCTGGGAGCCTAGTGGCTGGTCCAATGAGCAGTTCTTC
CAWEPSGWSNEQFF
>-|TRBJ2-7|TRBV5-1|few
TGCGCCAGCAGCTTAACTAGCAACTACGAGCAGTACTTC
CASSLTSNYEQYF
>-|TRBJ1-3|TRBV11-2|many
TGTGCCAGCAGCTTCAATACAGCACTCTCTGGAAACACCATATATTTT
CASSFNTALSGNTIYF
>TRBD1|TRBJ2-3|TRBV12-3/TRBV12-4|many
TGTGCCAGCAGTGGGGACAGGGATTTTACAGATACGCAGTATTTT
CASSGDRDFTDTQYF
>-|TRBJ2-7|TRBV6-1|many
TGTGCCAGCAGTTCCGTTACAGCCGCCTACGAGCAGTACTTC
CASSSVTAAYEQYF
>-|TRBJ1-3|TRBV6-1|-
TGTGCCAGCAGTGTTCAGGGCTCTGGAAACACCATATATTTT
CASSVQGSGNTIYF
>TRBD2|TRBJ2-3|TRBV7-6|-
TGTGCCAGCAGCTTAGTTGCACTAGCGGGAGGTCCTAGCACAGATACGCAGTATTTT
CASSLVALAGGPSTDTQYF
>TRBD1|TRBJ1-1|TRBV12-3/TRBV12-4|many
TGTGCCAGCAGCAGGGACAGCCTAAACACTGAAGCTTTCTTT
CASSRDSLNTEAFF
>-|TRBJ2-1|TRBV12-3/TRBV12-4|many
TGTGCCAGCAGTCCCGGGACCGAAACCTACAATGAGCAGTTCTTC
CASSPGTETYNEQFF